This TCR beta chain was identified in a study of response to subunit inactivated influenza vaccine. This clonotype occurred a few times. Its specificity is not known. Findings of the study overall: It was suggested by the authors that few new T cells are recruited by each seasonal influenza vaccination.

TCRdb redid the calling of the RT-PCR reads with MiXCR, one entry per CDR3 protein. The sample lists 490,000 or so distinct CDR3 sequences; less than 8% were seen once. The germline V gene encodes CDR1 LGHDT and CDR2 YNNKEL (reference sequence). Trimming left V 2 bases short and J 1 base short, with 14 bases between. The CDR3 is 17 residues long. This TCR was sampled from a man between 50 and 75 years old who received an inactivated influenza vaccine. The material sequenced was PBMCs from blood, taken around 25 months after vaccination. The chain joins TRBV3-1 to TRBJ2-2, with D possibly TRBD1 on 5 matching bases. The CDR3 DNA reads TGTGCCAGCAGCCAAAGACAGAGAAGATGGAACACCGGGGAGCTGTTTTTT. Translation: CASSQRQRRWNTGELFF.